This TCR beta chain was sequenced for a study of blood T cell repertoires in COVID-19. In the study overall: Specimens from acute and convalescent COVID-19 originated in the United States, Italy and Spain. Sample material is recorded as cDNA or gDNA derived from T cells, B-cell-depleted T cells, or PBMCs.

Germline CDR1 is SGHTA and CDR2 is FQGNSA. This CDR3 has 18 amino acids. The V gene lost 4 bases and the J gene lost 4 bases, with 26 bases spanning the gap. Original processing methods: Counts of nucleated cells, estimated from reference gene primer amplification, were obtained. Profiling relied on immunoSEQ multiplex PCR, and the TCRdb table lists in-frame clones only, not all of them. V, J and clone size are those of that table, while D and trimming were read from the DNA. The sample holds some 320,000 clones; roughly 86% are singletons and the top ten take about 8%. This clonotype originated in a woman aged 45-65 years who had recovered from COVID-19. The sample was peripheral blood. J is TRBJ2-7 and V is TRBV7-2, with D maybe TRBD2 (5 bases). As DNA, the CDR3 is TGTGCCAGCAGCTCACGGAGGACGGAGTTAAACTCGGGTTACGAGCAGTACTTC. It specifies CASSSRRTELNSGYEQYF.